The present T cell receptor (beta chain) was sequenced within a study of T cell responses to AZD1222 COVID-19 vaccine. Study results and limitations: Recipients of two AZD1222 doses showed rising Spike-specific TCR breadth and depth. Repertoires were obtained only post-peak T cell response.

The assay was immunoSEQ multiplex PCR, and TCRdb's table has in-frame clones only and misses some. The sample has under 55,000 clones; roughly 80% are singletons. Details on this clone: The antigen is not known.

The CDR3 covers 12 residues. Germline CDR1 is LGHDT and CDR2 is YNNKEL (reference sequence). The J segment lost 8 bases and the V segment lost 3 bases, leaving 3 bases of the junction unmatched. This chain uses TRBV3-1 (or the pseudogene TRBV3-2) with TRBJ1-2; 7 nucleotides match TRBD1. The starting material was peripheral blood, obtained on day 0 of AZD1222 vaccination. This clonotype was sampled from an adult in good health. CDR3 in amino acids: CASSQMDRGYTF. The CDR3 DNA reads as TGTGCCAGCAGCCAGATGGACAGGGGCTACACCTTC.